This entry lists 24 T cell receptor beta chains sequenced from one sample in a study of shared clonotypes between healthy human individuals. Clones were sequenced by immunoSEQ multiplex PCR, and TCRdb holds only the in-frame ones, with some missing. The sample lists around 620,000 clones, about 95% occurring once. Positively selected for CCR7, the CD45RO-negative cells used as naive CD8 cells excluded terminally differentiated effector memory CD45RA+ cells. The sample consisted of naive CD8+ T cells sorted from blood. These TCRs come from a woman in her twenties or thirties in good health.

The V gene is TRBV9, the J gene TRBJ1-2; D not certain. Trimming shortened V by 2 bases and J by 0 bases, and 8 bases separated the two germline ends. The germline V gene has CDR1 SGDLS and CDR2 YYNGEE. This CDR3 is built from 14 residues. CDR3 sequence (DNA): TGTGCCAGCAGCGTCGACGGAACTAACTATGGCTACACCTTC. Its translation is CASSVDGTNYGYTF.

CDR3 nucleotides: TGTGCCAGCAGTTTGGCGGCCCTGAACACTGAAGCTTTCTTT. Its protein product is CASSLAALNTEAFF. J is TRBJ1-1 and V is TRBV28; D not resolved. This CDR3 contains 14 residues. V lost 3 bases and J 0 bases, leaving 8 bases between the germline ends. Germline V lookup: CDR1 MDHEN, CDR2 SYDVKM.

In this sample, this clone turned up once. V is TRBV2 and J is TRBJ1-2; D is perhaps TRBD1 (5 bases). This CDR3 is 12 amino acids long. Germline V lookup: CDR1 SNHLY, CDR2 FYNNEI. V was cut by 7 bases and J by 9 bases, with 15 bases left in between. The CDR3 coding sequence is TGTGCCAGCACTCTTCCGGGGCCCCGCTACACCTTC. Translated, it gives CASTLPGPRYTF.

The chain links TRBV19 to TRBJ2-1; 9 nucleotides agree with TRBD1. The CDR3 extends over 17 amino acids. Germline V gene data show CDR1 as LNHDA and CDR2 as SQIVND (reference sequence). V lost 11 bases, J lost 7 bases, and 21 bases stayed unmatched. CDR3 coding DNA: TGTGCCGGAAACCGGGACAGGGATTCGGCGCAGGGAAATGAGCAGTTCTTC. Its translation is CAGNRDRDSAQGNEQFF. Drawing the rest from reference TRBV19 and TRBJ2-1, the complete variable domain is DGGITQSPKYLFRKEGQNVTLSCEQNLNHDAMYWYRQDPGQGLRLIYYSQIVNDFQKGDIAEGYSVSREKKESFPLTVTSAQKNPTAFYLCAGNRDRDSAQGNEQFFGPGTRLTVL.

The gene calls are TRBV4-1 and TRBJ1-1, with 8 bases that match TRBD1. Germline V gives CDR1 MGHRA, CDR2 YSYEKL. V lost 1 base, J lost 0 bases, and 1 base stayed unmatched. CDR3 length: 15 residues. CDR3 loop: CASSQGQGLNTEAFF. The CDR3 nucleotides read TGCGCCAGCAGCCAAGGACAGGGGTTGAACACTGAAGCTTTCTTT.

The chain couples TRBV7-3 to TRBJ2-1; D ambiguous. The CDR3 totals 13 residues. V lost 5 bases, J lost 8 bases, and 13 bases lay in between. CDR1 SGHTA and CDR2 FQGTGA come from the germline V gene. The CDR3 sequence: CASSPADGYEQFF. The DNA of the CDR3 is TGTGCCAGCAGCCCGGCAGACGGGTATGAGCAGTTCTTC.

V and J are TRBV15 and TRBJ2-1, with 13 bases identical to TRBD2. The V gene end was trimmed by 7 bases and the J gene end by 9 bases; junction bases not matched to a gene: 15. The germline CDR1 and CDR2 sequences are LNHNV and YYDKDF (reference sequence). The CDR3 extends over 17 amino acids. The DNA of the CDR3 is TGTGCCACCATTACTACCGGGACTAGCGGGATTGGGGGTGAGCAGTTCTTC. This gives the protein CATITTGTSGIGGEQFF.

The J gene is TRBJ2-7, the V gene TRBV27, with D perhaps TRBD1 (6 bases). Germline V gives CDR1 MNHEY, CDR2 SMNVEV (reference sequence). V was clipped by 3 bases and J by 5 bases, with 14 bases between them. The CDR3 is 14 residues long. Written as DNA, the CDR3 is TGTGCCAGCAGTTTGGAACAGGGCGGAAACGAGCAGTACTTC. Translating it yields CASSLEQGGNEQYF.

The chain is built from TRBV9 and TRBJ2-3; the D gene is possibly TRBD2 (6 bases). Germline V lookup: CDR1 SGDLS, CDR2 YYNGEE. The V end lost 4 bases, the J end lost 4 bases, and 22 bases lay between the germline ends. The CDR3 is made up of 17 amino acids. For the CDR3, the DNA is TGTGCCAGCAGCCCTAATGCCGGACTACCCGAGGCAGATACGCAGTATTTT. The encoded protein is CASSPNAGLPEADTQYF.

This chain uses TRBV27 with TRBJ2-1, with TRBD1 matching over 8 bases. J was trimmed by 0 bases and V by 5 bases; bases with no gene match: 6. Germline CDR1 is MNHEY and CDR2 is SMNVEV (reference sequence). The CDR3 runs to 16 residues. The CDR3 loop is CASSPSTGDSYNEQFF. The CDR3 nucleotides read TGTGCCAGCAGTCCCTCGACAGGGGACTCCTACAATGAGCAGTTCTTC.

A single count supports this clone. This sequence joins TRBV4-1 and TRBJ2-3, with TRBD2 matching over 10 bases. V lost 1 base to trimming and J lost 5 bases; unmatched junction nucleotides: 12. CDR3 length: 18 amino acids. The V gene's germline CDR1 is MGHRA and CDR2 YSYEKL. The CDR3 reads CASSQVTPEREGEDTQYF. The CDR3 nucleotides are TGCGCCAGCAGCCAAGTAACACCGGAGCGGGAGGGGGAAGATACGCAGTATTTT.

The gene calls are TRBV5-4 and TRBJ1-2; 7 bases are a match to TRBD1. CDR3 length equals 17 residues. The ends lost 2 bases at V and 1 base at J; junction bases unmatched: 11. The V gene's germline CDR1 is SGHNT and CDR2 YYREEE (reference sequence). The CDR3 is CASSLDGTGDDNYGYTF. DNA of the CDR3: TGTGCCAGCAGCTTAGACGGTACAGGGGACGATAACTATGGCTACACCTTC.

On this clone: This sample also contains other DNA sequences that code for the same CDR3. The rearrangement joins TRBV28 to TRBJ2-7; D is ambiguous. V was pared by 3 bases and J by 0 bases, with 3 bases between. CDR1 and CDR2 (germline): MDHEN, SYDVKM. CDR3 length equals 12 residues. For the CDR3, the DNA is TGTGCCAGCAGTTTCGGCTCCTACGAGCAGTACTTC. Translation gives CASSFGSYEQYF.

The chain links TRBV27 to TRBJ2-1; TRBD2 matches at 11 bases. The V and J ends lost 6 bases and 5 bases, in that order; junction bases with no gene match: 9. Germline CDR1 reads MNHEY; CDR2 reads SMNVEV (reference sequence). The CDR3 extends over 16 amino acids. The CDR3 bases are TGTGCCAGCAGCCGAGGTACTAGCGGGAGAAACAATGAGCAGTTCTTC. Encoded protein: CASSRGTSGRNNEQFF.

The chain uses TRBV28 and TRBJ1-2; 8 bases align to TRBD1. Germline trimming cut 4 bases from V and 8 bases from J; bases unmatched to any gene: 12. Germline values: CDR1 MDHEN, CDR2 SYDVKM. The CDR3 is 15 residues long. In DNA, the CDR3 is TGTGCCAGCAGTTATCGAACAGGGGGAGTGGGGGGCTACACCTTC. Protein sequence: CASSYRTGGVGGYTF.

Written as DNA, the CDR3 is TGCGCCAGCAGCGACGGGGTACCCCTCCACTTT. Amino acids: CASSDGVPLHF. This rearrangement joins TRBV4-1 to TRBJ1-6, with D unresolved. The CDR3 spans 11 residues. From germline, CDR1 is MGHRA and CDR2 YSYEKL. V gave up 5 bases and J gave up 12 bases, with 8 bases separating them.

The rearrangement links TRBV9 to TRBJ2-7, with 14 bases lining up with TRBD2. The germline gives CDR1 SGDLS, CDR2 YYNGEE. The trim removed 4 bases at V and 5 bases at J, leaving 5 bases unmatched. This CDR3 has 15 amino acids. In DNA, the CDR3 is TGTGCCAGCAGCCCCGGGACTAGCGGGAGCCACGAGCAGTACTTC. It translates to CASSPGTSGSHEQYF.

The chain links TRBV27 to TRBJ1-5; 10 bases are shared with TRBD1. The CDR3 has 14 residues. The germline gives CDR1 MNHEY, CDR2 SMNVEV (reference sequence). The V and J ends lost 6 bases and 10 bases, in that order; junction bases with no gene match: 9. The CDR3 here is CASSSGQGVPPQHF. The CDR3 coding sequence is TGTGCCAGCAGCTCCGGACAGGGGGTCCCCCCCCAGCATTTT.

V is TRBV19 and J is TRBJ1-5, with 8 bases that match TRBD1. Germline V lookup: CDR1 LNHDA, CDR2 SQIVND (reference sequence). The CDR3 extends over 15 amino acids. V shed 3 bases, J shed 5 bases, and the junction held 6 bases outside the gene matches. The CDR3 sequence is CASSIQGADYQPQHF. The CDR3 bases are TGTGCCAGTAGTATTCAGGGGGCGGATTATCAGCCCCAGCATTTT.

CDR3 coding DNA: TGCAGCGTTGAAGTGGGACTAGCGGGGAACAATGAGCAGTTCTTC. Translating gives CSVEVGLAGNNEQFF. The rearrangement uses TRBV29-1 and TRBJ2-1; TRBD2 matches 13 bases. This CDR3 contains 15 residues. Unmatched junction bases numbered 2, after V lost 1 base and J lost 5 bases. Germline V lookup: CDR1 SQVTM, CDR2 ANQGSEA.

The chain recombines TRBV5-4 with TRBJ2-3, with a tentative D call TRBD1 (6 bases). Per the germline V gene, CDR1 is SGHNT and CDR2 is YYREEE (reference sequence). V lost 4 bases, J lost 2 bases, and 11 bases lay in between. CDR3 length equals 14 residues. DNA for the CDR3: TGTGCCAGCAGCGGACAGCTTACCACAGATACGCAGTATTTT. It specifies CASSGQLTTDTQYF.

The chain carries TRBV5-1 and TRBJ2-2; the D is unclear. Deletions cut 0 bases from V and 1 base from J, with 4 bases between. Germline values: CDR1 SGHRS, CDR2 YFSETQ. The CDR3 is 14 residues long. The chain's CDR3 is CASSLAVNTGELFF. DNA for the CDR3: TGCGCCAGCAGCTTGGCCGTGAACACCGGGGAGCTGTTTTTT.

The rearrangement links TRBV28 to TRBJ2-7; D is unresolved. CDR1 is MDHEN and CDR2 is SYDVKM in the germline V gene. V lost 3 bases and J lost 2, with 8 bases in between. The CDR3 has 13 residues. In DNA, the CDR3 is TGTGCCAGCAGTTTTGGTAGGCCCTACGAGCAGTACTTC. Its translation: CASSFGRPYEQYF. The variable domain in full, with the rest retrieved from reference TRBV28 and TRBJ2-7, is DVKVTQSSRYLVKRTGEKVFLECVQDMDHENMFWYRQDPGLGLRLIYFSYDVKMKEKGDIPEGYSVSREKKERFSLILESASTNQTSMYLCASSFGRPYEQYFGPGTRLTVT.

The chain is built from TRBV4-3 and TRBJ2-7, with TRBD1 matching 11 bases. Losses at the gene ends were 0 bases for V and 3 bases for J; bases not matched to a gene: 1. The V gene's germline CDR1 is LGHNA and CDR2 YSLEER. There are 15 residues in the CDR3. CDR3 nucleotides: TGCGCCAGCAGCCAAGAGGACAGGGGGCACTACGAGCAGTACTTC. Its translation: CASSQEDRGHYEQYF.